The 22 T cell receptor beta chains given below trace back to one sample, sequenced in a study of T-cell memory formation after mild COVID-19. Using its own MiXCR run on the 5' RACE reads, TCRdb lists one record per CDR3 protein. The data hold 450,000 to 650,000 distinct CDR3 sequences, with approximately 19% observed a single time. What was sequenced was PBMCs or a T cell subset sorted from them (not recorded which). These receptors all stem from an adult woman who had mild COVID-19 (a few samples of this study predate the infection). Cell type and time point are not known.

In this sample, this clonotype turned up many times. The genes are TRBV6-5 and TRBJ2-7, with 13 bases that match TRBD2. The germline V gene encodes CDR1 MNHEY and CDR2 SVGAGI. After removal of 0 bases from V and 7 bases from J, the junction contained 6 bases not matched to a gene. The CDR3 loop spans 16 amino acids. The CDR3 sequence: CASSYSGLAGAGEQYF. CDR3 sequence (DNA): TGTGCCAGCAGTTACTCCGGACTAGCGGGAGCAGGTGAGCAGTACTTC.

The chain uses TRBV15 and TRBJ2-1; 9 bases match TRBD2. The length of the CDR3 is 14 residues. Trimming took 3 bases from V and 8 from J; bases not matched to a gene: 5. Per the germline V gene, CDR1 is LNHNV and CDR2 is YYDKDF (reference sequence). CDR3 amino acids: CATSRGGREDEQFF. CDR3 coding DNA: TGTGCCACCAGCAGGGGCGGGAGGGAAGATGAGCAGTTCTTC.

The rearrangement joins TRBV12-3 or TRBV12-4 to TRBJ1-2; unclear D gene. The CDR3 runs 13 residues. Deletions cut 3 bases from V and 3 bases from J, with 8 bases between. CDR3 DNA: TGTGCCAGCAGTTTGCGGGAACACTATGGCTACACCTTC. Translation gives CASSLREHYGYTF.

The gene calls are TRBV7-2 and TRBJ2-6; no definite D call. CDR1 SGHTA and CDR2 FQGNSA come from the germline V gene. The V end lost 0 bases, the J end lost 0 bases, and 6 bases lay between the germline ends. This CDR3 contains 16 residues. CDR3 residues: CASSLAWGSGANVLTF. CDR3 coding DNA: TGTGCCAGCAGCTTAGCCTGGGGCTCTGGGGCCAACGTCCTGACTTTC.

CDR3 nucleotide sequence: TGTGCCAGCAGCCAAGCGAGGGACTTGCTCACAGATACGCAGTATTTT. Translated: CASSQARDLLTDTQYF. The rearrangement joins TRBV3-1 to TRBJ2-3, with D possibly being TRBD2 (6 bases). The CDR3 runs 16 residues. The germline V gene has CDR1 LGHDT and CDR2 YNNKEL (reference sequence). Trimming removed 1 base at V and 2 bases at J, with 13 bases between.

The V gene is TRBV7-9, the J gene TRBJ2-7; the D is unclear. Germline CDR1 reads SEHNR; CDR2 reads FQNEAQ (reference sequence). The CDR3 is 12 residues long. V dropped 5 bases and J dropped 7 bases, with 12 bases sitting between them. The DNA for the CDR3 is TGTGCCAGCAGCGAGGCAGTAGGAGAGCAGTACTTC. It is translated as CASSEAVGEQYF.

This clonotype was found a few times. This chain joins TRBV11-2 and TRBJ2-7; a weak D match, TRBD1 (6 bases). CDR3 size: 14 residues. The V gene lost 2 bases and the J gene lost 4 bases, with 12 bases spanning the gap. Germline assignment: CDR1 SGHAT and CDR2 FQNNGV. The CDR3 coding sequence is TGTGCCAGCAGCTTATCAACAGGGAGTTACGAGCAGTACTTC. Its protein is CASSLSTGSYEQYF.

The gene calls are TRBV12-3 or TRBV12-4 and TRBJ1-2, with D uncertain. The CDR3 runs to 11 residues. Deletions cut 6 bases from V and 5 bases from J, with 7 bases between. DNA for the CDR3: TGTGCCAGCAGCCCAAAATATGGCTACACCTTC. It yields the protein CASSPKYGYTF.

This clonotype has just a few counts. This chain links TRBV4-3 with TRBJ2-7; D not resolved. This CDR3 region has 12 residues. V was cut by 1 base and J by 6 bases, with 7 bases left in between. CDR1 and CDR2 (germline): LGHNA, YSLEER. The CDR3 coding sequence is TGCGCCAGCAGCCAAGGAGGCTCCGAGCAGTACTTC. Translation gives CASSQGGSEQYF.

This chain connects TRBV3-1 to TRBJ2-1, with D maybe TRBD1 (6 bases). The CDR3 has 15 amino acids. From germline, CDR1 is LGHDT and CDR2 YNNKEL (reference sequence). Trimming took off 3 bases at V and 5 bases at J, with 14 bases between the two ends. The CDR3 region is CASSQMTQGNNEQFF. DNA of the CDR3: TGTGCCAGCAGCCAGATGACACAGGGCAACAATGAGCAGTTCTTC.

This clonotype has just a few counts. The rearrangement uses TRBV6-2 or TRBV6-3 and TRBJ1-3, with D possibly TRBD1 on 5 matching bases. The V and J ends lost 6 bases and 8 bases respectively, with 17 bases between them. Germline assignment: CDR1 MNHEY and CDR2 SVGEGT. The CDR3 covers 14 residues. In DNA, the CDR3 is TGTGCCAGCAGCTACCGGGGCCTGGAATACACCATATATTTT. It encodes CASSYRGLEYTIYF.

This clonotype was found many times. This chain connects TRBV20-1 to TRBJ2-1, with D tentatively TRBD2 (6 bases). The CDR3 sequence is 14 residues long. CDR1 DFQATT and CDR2 SNEGSKA come from the germline V gene (reference sequence). V lost 4 bases and J 0 bases, leaving 10 bases between the germline ends. This chain's CDR3 is CSAIYGSSYNEQFF. The DNA for the CDR3 is TGCAGTGCTATTTACGGGAGCTCCTACAATGAGCAGTTCTTC.

The rearrangement links TRBV12-3 or TRBV12-4 to TRBJ2-7; 11 nucleotides line up with TRBD2. The CDR3 is made up of 17 amino acids. V was clipped by 5 bases and J by 4 bases; unmatched bases: 13. The CDR3 DNA reads TGTGCCAGCAGTCCTCCGGAACTAGCGGGAGAGCTTTACGAGCAGTACTTC. As protein: CASSPPELAGELYEQYF.

This clonotype appeared many times. The genes are TRBV7-6 and TRBJ2-2, with 7 bases aligning to TRBD1. V lost 0 bases to trimming and J lost 13 bases; unmatched junction nucleotides: 11. The CDR3 is 15 amino acids. From germline, CDR1 is SGHVS and CDR2 FNYEAQ. CDR3 coding DNA: TGTGCCAGCAGCTTAGCGGCGACAGGGCCGCCGGGGCTGTTTTTT. This encodes CASSLAATGPPGLFF.

The sample holds a few counts of this clonotype. The J gene is TRBJ2-1, the V gene TRBV7-2; D gene uncertain. This CDR3 comprises 14 residues. Germline lookup yields CDR1 SGHTA and CDR2 FQGNSA. Trimming removed 1 base from V and 6 bases from J, with 10 bases in between. The CDR3 DNA is TGTGCCAGCAGCTTAGTGATAGGGTCCAATGAGCAGTTCTTC. Its translation: CASSLVIGSNEQFF.

This clonotype was observed a few times. The V call is TRBV4-2, the J call TRBJ2-2, with D perhaps TRBD2 (6 bases). CDR1 is LGHNA, CDR2 YNFKEQ, per germline. This CDR3 has 14 residues. Trimming removed 3 bases at V and 5 bases at J, with 10 bases between. The CDR3 coding sequence is TGTGCCAGCAGCCAGGACGGGAGTACCGGGGAGCTGTTTTTT. Encoded protein: CASSQDGSTGELFF.

This chain links TRBV20-1 with TRBJ2-7; D is unclear. The V and J ends lost 3 bases and 0 bases respectively, with 12 bases between them. CDR3 length: 14 amino acids. From germline, CDR1 is DFQATT and CDR2 SNEGSKA (reference sequence). The CDR3 spells CSASLAGSSYEQYF. The CDR3, as DNA: TGCAGTGCTAGTTTAGCCGGAAGCTCCTACGAGCAGTACTTC.

This clonotype has only a few counts. V is TRBV20-1 and J is TRBJ2-3; D unclear. The germline V and J ends were trimmed by 3 bases and 2 bases, with 24 bases remaining between them. Germline-derived CDR1 and CDR2 are DFQATT and SNEGSKA (reference sequence). CDR3 length equals 18 residues. CDR3 protein: CSARQVSRAGRPTDTQYF. DNA of the CDR3: TGCAGTGCTAGGCAGGTTAGCCGGGCCGGCCGGCCCACAGATACGCAGTATTTT.

The chain has TRBV7-2 and TRBJ2-1; perhaps TRBD1 as D (6 bases). The V end was cut by 7 bases, the J end by 0 bases, with 16 bases between. Germline loops: CDR1 SGHTA, CDR2 FQGNSA. The CDR3 is 16 amino acids. The CDR3 reads CASNLQGISSYNEQFF. CDR3 DNA sequence: TGTGCCAGCAACTTGCAGGGGATAAGCTCCTACAATGAGCAGTTCTTC.

This clonotype turned up a few times. The chain is built from TRBV27 and TRBJ1-1; perhaps TRBD1 as D (6 bases). V shed 5 bases and J shed 3 bases, with 13 bases lying between them. Germline-derived CDR1 and CDR2 are MNHEY and SMNVEV (reference sequence). This CDR3 spans 14 amino acids. CDR3 region: CASSLSGGHTEAFF. The CDR3 coding sequence is TGTGCCAGCAGTCTCTCCGGGGGCCACACTGAAGCTTTCTTT.

This sequence joins TRBV5-6 and TRBJ1-6; 9 bases align to TRBD1. Per the germline V gene, CDR1 is SGHDT and CDR2 is YYEEEE. The V gene end was trimmed by 4 bases and the J gene end by 7 bases; junction bases not matched to a gene: 6. The CDR3 has 15 residues. The CDR3, as DNA: TGTGCCAGCAGCCTCGGGACAGGGACGAATTCACCCCTCCACTTT. Its translation is CASSLGTGTNSPLHF.

This clonotype has more than one count but fewer than ten. The chain employs TRBV5-5 and TRBJ2-7; 11 bases align to TRBD1. CDR3 size: 15 residues. Germline V CDR1 and CDR2: SGHKS, YYEKEE (reference sequence). V lost 4 bases, J lost 3 bases, and 6 bases stayed unmatched. The CDR3 loop is CASSKGQGEYYEQYF. In DNA, the CDR3 is TGTGCCAGCAGCAAGGGACAGGGGGAGTACTACGAGCAGTACTTC.